Shown below are 30 T cell receptor beta chains from a single sample sequenced in a study of radiotherapy plus CTLA-4 blockade in lung cancer. Clones were read by immunoSEQ multiplex PCR, and TCRdb kept only the in-frame ones, dropping some. Among 100,000 to 150,000 clones listed, 75% to 80% were seen once. The specimen was peripheral blood, collected from a patient treated with radiotherapy plus ipilimumab. These receptors originate from a human donor with non-small cell lung cancer who had a partial response to radiotherapy plus ipilimumab.

This clone has only a few counts. Other nucleotide sequences in the sample specify the same CDR3. V and J are TRBV28 and TRBJ1-5; D not resolved. Germline-derived CDR1 and CDR2 are MDHEN and SYDVKM. The CDR3 consists of 12 residues. V dropped 6 bases and J dropped 4 bases, with 7 bases sitting between them. CDR3 DNA: TGTGCCAGCAGCCTATTGAATCAGCCCCAGCATTTT. Translated: CASSLLNQPQHF.

The gene calls are TRBV28 and TRBJ1-5, with 12 bases matching TRBD1. The germline V gene has CDR1 MDHEN and CDR2 SYDVKM. The CDR3 contains 21 residues. Trimming cost V 3 bases and J 0 bases; bases outside gene matches: 15. This chain's CDR3 is CASSFPGTGGDFSHSNQPQHF. As DNA, the CDR3 is TGTGCCAGCAGTTTCCCCGGGACAGGGGGCGATTTTAGTCATAGCAATCAGCCCCAGCATTTT.

This clone was seen just once. The genes are TRBV18 and TRBJ2-7; D perhaps matches TRBD1 (5 bases). CDR1 is KGHSH and CDR2 is LQKENI in the germline V gene. This CDR3 is 12 amino acids long. With 3 bases removed from V and 6 bases from J, the gap between germline ends came to 9 bases. CDR3 loop: CASSPDSLEQYF. The CDR3 coding sequence is TGTGCCAGCTCACCCGACAGTCTCGAGCAGTACTTC.

The V gene is TRBV6-5, the J gene TRBJ2-4, with D possibly being TRBD2 (6 bases). CDR3 size: 14 residues. Germline-derived CDR1 and CDR2 are MNHEY and SVGAGI. Trimming cost V 6 bases and J 3 bases, with 12 bases left between them. In nucleotides, the CDR3 is TGTGCCAGCAGGGGGACGGGAGACAAAAACATTCAGTACTTC. It encodes CASRGTGDKNIQYF.

This sequence joins TRBV5-1 and TRBJ2-5; a possible D gene is TRBD2 (6 bases). This CDR3 is built from 15 residues. Germline V gives CDR1 SGHRS, CDR2 YFSETQ. Trimming removed 4 bases at V and 1 base at J, with 14 bases between. CDR3 DNA sequence: TGCGCCAGCAGCCTAGCCCCGGGACTCCAAGAGACCCAGTACTTC. Translation: CASSLAPGLQETQYF.

The chain uses TRBV12-2 and TRBJ2-2; the table's D call, TRBD2, was not checked against the DNA. TRBV12-2 represents a pseudogene. This CDR3 spans 16 amino acids. CDR3 residues: CASPPEQRENTGELFF. DNA of the CDR3: TGTGCAAGTCCCCCGGAGCAGCGGGAGAACACCGGGGAGCTGTTTTTT.

J is TRBJ1-2 and V is TRBV6-1; D ambiguous. The CDR3 has 15 amino acids. Deletions cut 5 bases from V and 3 bases from J, with 16 bases between. The germline CDR1 and CDR2 sequences are MNHNS and SASEGT. The CDR3, as DNA: TGTGCCAGCAGTTCACTCCCTCAGGTGGACTATGGCTACACCTTC. Its protein is CASSSLPQVDYGYTF.

This clone has a single count. The chain is built from TRBV11-2 and TRBJ1-1, with D possibly matching TRBD1 (6 bases). The CDR3 covers 14 residues. V was clipped by 4 bases and J by 4 bases, with 13 bases between them. Germline lookup yields CDR1 SGHAT and CDR2 FQNNGV. CDR3 nucleotides: TGTGCCAGCAGCTGGAACAGGGTTGGCACTGAAGCTTTCTTT. It encodes CASSWNRVGTEAFF. The complete variable domain, with remaining parts taken from reference TRBV11-2 and TRBJ1-1, reads EAGVAQSPRYKIIEKRQSVAFWCNPISGHATLYWYQQILGQGPKLLIQFQNNGVVDDSQLPKDRFSAERLKGVDSTLKIQPAKLEDSAVYLCASSWNRVGTEAFFGQGTRLTVV.

This clone was seen more than once but under ten times. V is TRBV4-3 and J is TRBJ1-3; 7 positions agree with TRBD1. The junction had 8 bases not matched to a gene; V was cut back by 0 bases and J by 3 bases. The CDR3 length is 17 residues. Germline V CDR1 and CDR2: LGHNA, YSLEER. The CDR3 protein is CASSQDRVGGGGNTIYF. The CDR3 DNA reads as TGCGCCAGCAGCCAAGATAGGGTAGGGGGCGGTGGAAACACCATATATTTT.

CDR3 DNA sequence: TGTGCCAGCACCGGGGACAGGGGTAATGAAAAACTGTTTTTT. Encoded protein: CASTGDRGNEKLFF. The J gene is TRBJ1-4, the V gene TRBV6-5; 10 bases match TRBD1. This CDR3 is 14 amino acids long. The V segment lost 7 bases and the J segment 4 bases; nucleotides outside the gene matches: 3. CDR1 and CDR2 (germline): MNHEY, SVGAGI.

Only a few counts were recorded for this clone. The chain uses TRBV2 and TRBJ2-7; tentatively, D is TRBD2 (5 bases). CDR1 is SNHLY and CDR2 is FYNNEI in the germline V gene. The CDR3 spans 13 residues. Trimming cost V 6 bases and J 3 bases, with 12 bases left between them. For the CDR3, the DNA is TGTGCCAGCAGCTTCGGGGAACACTACGAGCAGTACGTC. Protein: CASSFGEHYEQYV.

The chain is built from TRBV4-2 and TRBJ2-3, with 7 bases lining up with TRBD2. V lost 1 base and J lost 1; bases outside the gene matches: 5. The germline V gene encodes CDR1 LGHNA and CDR2 YNFKEQ. This CDR3 has 16 amino acids. DNA for the CDR3: TGTGCCAGCAGCCAAGTCGGAAGCGGGGGCACAGATACGCAGTATTTT. This codes for CASSQVGSGGTDTQYF.

In the case of this clone: An end of the junction differs from the germline gene, which may be a read error. V is TRBV7-7 and J is TRBJ2-1; 12 bases align to TRBD2. CDR1 and CDR2 (germline): SSHAT, FNYEAQ (reference sequence). The CDR3 has 16 residues. The CDR3 loop is CASSEGLAGSYNEQFF. In DNA form, the CDR3 reads TGTGCTAGCAGCGAGGGACTAGCGGGCTCCTACAATGAGCAGTTCTTC. The whole variable domain, remainder taken from reference TRBV7-7 and TRBJ2-1, is GAGVSQSPRYKVTKRGQDVTLRCDPISSHATLYWYQQALGQGPEFLTYFNYEAQPDKSGLPSDRFSAERPEGSISTLTIQRTEQRDSAMYRCASSEGLAGSYNEQFFGPGTRLTVL.

This chain joins TRBV2 and TRBJ2-3, with 12 nucleotides matching TRBD2. Looked up from germline, CDR1 is SNHLY and CDR2 is FYNNEI. The CDR3 covers 17 residues. V was clipped by 4 bases and J by 3 bases; unmatched bases: 8. The CDR3 reads CASSGQTSGRGTDTQYF. The CDR3 nucleotides read TGTGCCAGCAGTGGGCAGACTAGCGGGAGAGGGACAGATACGCAGTATTTT.

The J gene is TRBJ2-3, the V gene TRBV6-1; 7 bases are shared with TRBD2. The CDR3 contains 15 residues. Germline V lookup: CDR1 MNHNS, CDR2 SASEGT. V shed 4 bases, J shed 5 bases, and the junction held 9 bases outside the gene matches. The DNA for the CDR3 is TGTGCCAGCAGTGTAAGCGGGGCGGGCGGAGATACGCAGTATTTT. It is translated as CASSVSGAGGDTQYF.

This chain links TRBV28 with TRBJ2-3, with TRBD2 as a possible D gene (6 bases). CDR1 and CDR2 (germline): MDHEN, SYDVKM. This CDR3 is 14 amino acids long. V was cut by 6 bases and J by 2 bases, with 12 bases left in between. This CDR3 reads CASRVADLTDTQYF. The CDR3 DNA reads as TGTGCCAGCAGGGTAGCGGACCTCACAGATACGCAGTATTTT.

V usage is TRBV10-2 and J usage is TRBJ1-1, with D perhaps TRBD1 (6 bases). V lost 0 bases and J lost 11, with 16 bases in between. The CDR3 runs 14 residues. CDR1 and CDR2 from the germline V gene are WSHSY and SAAADI. For the CDR3, the DNA is TGCGCCAGCAGTGAGTCGTCGCCAGTTCAGGGGGCTTTCTTT. Residues: CASSESSPVQGAFF.

The chain recombines TRBV6-1 with TRBJ1-1; 7 bases match TRBD1. The junction had 13 bases not matched to a gene; V was cut back by 4 bases and J by 5 bases. The CDR3 extends over 16 amino acids. From germline, CDR1 is MNHNS and CDR2 SASEGT. CDR3 in amino acids: CASSGGPDRVKTEAFF. The CDR3 DNA reads as TGTGCCAGCAGTGGAGGACCAGACAGGGTTAAAACTGAAGCTTTCTTT.

There are a few counts of this clone. The rearrangement uses TRBV6-5 and TRBJ1-2; 7 nucleotides match TRBD1. Germline CDR1 reads MNHEY; CDR2 reads SVGAGI. This CDR3 is 13 amino acids long. The J segment lost 8 bases and the V segment lost 5 bases, leaving 8 bases of the junction unmatched. CDR3 nucleotides: TGTGCCAGCAGTGAGGGCAGGGGGAGCGGCTACACCTTC. It encodes CASSEGRGSGYTF.

The CDR3 region is CASSFQRRPYEQYV. Written as DNA, the CDR3 is TGTGCCAGCAGCTTCCAGCGGAGGCCCTACGAGCAGTACGTC. This chain links TRBV7-8 with TRBJ2-7, with TRBD2 as a possible D gene (5 bases). Trimming shortened V by 3 bases and J by 2 bases, and 11 bases separated the two germline ends. The V gene's germline CDR1 is SGHVS and CDR2 FQNEAQ. The CDR3 totals 14 residues.

V is TRBV9 and J is TRBJ2-2; TRBD2 matches at 7 bases. J was trimmed by 4 bases and V by 0 bases; bases with no gene match: 9. The germline V gene encodes CDR1 SGDLS and CDR2 YYNGEE. The CDR3 totals 17 residues. CDR3 nucleotide sequence: TGTGCCAGCAGCGTAGGTGGGGGGACTACAGGCACCGGGGAGCTGTTTTTT. This translates into CASSVGGGTTGTGELFF.

The chain recombines TRBV10-2 with TRBJ2-7, with 8 bases lining up with TRBD2. Per the germline V gene, CDR1 is WSHSY and CDR2 is SAAADI. V was pared by 6 bases and J by 2 bases, with 6 bases of the junction left unmatched. This CDR3 spans 14 amino acids. The CDR3 sequence is CASRSSGRTYEQYF. The CDR3 DNA follows: TGCGCCAGCAGATCAAGCGGGAGAACCTACGAGCAGTACTTC.

The CDR3 sequence is CASSIESGIGGSNQPQHF. The CDR3 region has the DNA TGTGCCAGTAGTATAGAATCTGGGATCGGGGGTAGCAATCAGCCCCAGCATTTT. This sequence joins TRBV19 and TRBJ1-5, with D maybe TRBD1 (5 bases). The length of the CDR3 is 18 residues. Trimming cost V 0 bases and J 0 bases, with 15 bases left between them. From germline, CDR1 is LNHDA and CDR2 SQIVND (reference sequence).

There are a few counts of this clone. J is TRBJ1-4 and V is TRBV18, with 8 positions matching TRBD1. This CDR3 has 16 amino acids. Trimming cost V 2 bases and J 6 bases; bases outside gene matches: 8. CDR1 is KGHSH and CDR2 is LQKENI in the germline V gene. This chain's CDR3 is CASSPSGAGGYEKLFF. The DNA for the CDR3 is TGTGCCAGCTCACCATCGGGGGCAGGGGGCTATGAAAAACTGTTTTTT.

Comments on this clone: Relative to the germline gene, one junction end is altered; a read error may explain this. This rearrangement joins TRBV7-8 to TRBJ1-2; weak D call: TRBD1 (5 bases). The CDR3 contains 11 residues. Germline CDR1 is SGHVS and CDR2 is FQNEAQ. CDR3 in DNA: TGTGCCACCAGCGGGGCGAGGGGCTACACCTTC. It yields the protein CATSGARGYTF.

V gene TRBV21-1 combines with J gene TRBJ1-2; whether TRBD1, the table's D call, matches the DNA was not checked. TRBV21-1 is listed as a pseudogene. The CDR3 runs to 14 residues. The CDR3 DNA reads as TGTGCCAGCAGCAAAACCCCACAGGGGAACGGCTACACCTTC. It encodes CASSKTPQGNGYTF.

The chain has TRBV28 and TRBJ1-1; weak D call: TRBD1 (5 bases). CDR1 is MDHEN, CDR2 SYDVKM, per germline. V lost 8 bases, J lost 1 base, and 11 bases lay in between. This CDR3 is built from 13 residues. The CDR3 sequence is CASRQQGNTEAFF. The CDR3 region has the DNA TGTGCCAGCCGCCAGCAGGGGAACACTGAAGCTTTCTTT.

The V call is TRBV2, the J call TRBJ1-5, with D maybe TRBD1 (6 bases). Per germline, CDR1 SNHLY and CDR2 FYNNEI. The V gene lost 3 bases and the J gene lost 5 bases, with 11 bases spanning the gap. This CDR3 comprises 14 residues. Here the CDR3 reads CASSDPGAYQPQHF. CDR3 nucleotide sequence: TGTGCCAGCAGTGATCCAGGGGCTTATCAGCCCCAGCATTTT.

The chain couples TRBV6-5 to TRBJ1-2; maybe TRBD1 (6 bases). The CDR3 totals 14 residues. Germline lookup yields CDR1 MNHEY and CDR2 SVGAGI. Trimming pared 7 bases from V and 11 bases from J, leaving 23 bases between. The CDR3 is CASTITRTQGEYTF. For the CDR3, the DNA is TGTGCCAGCACCATTACGCGGACACAGGGAGAATACACCTTC.

This clone was observed many times. The rearrangement links TRBV2 to TRBJ1-1; 9 bases align to TRBD1. This CDR3 spans 16 amino acids. Germline V gene lookup returns CDR1 SNHLY and CDR2 FYNNEI. V lost 6 bases to trimming and J lost 1 base; unmatched junction nucleotides: 9. CDR3 amino acids: CASRTGTGTRNTEAFF. The CDR3 DNA sequence: TGTGCCAGCAGGACCGGGACAGGGACGAGGAACACTGAAGCTTTCTTT.